This record concerns one T cell receptor (beta chain) sequence. Each CDR3 protein gets one entry after TCRdb re-called the 5' RACE reads with MiXCR. Of more than 150,000 distinct CDR3 sequences detected, roughly 20% appear once; the ten largest clones hold more than 3%. CDR1 is SGHTA and CDR2 is FQGTGA in the germline V gene. V was clipped by 5 bases and J by 5 bases; unmatched bases: 5. This CDR3 has 13 residues. The data are from a study of T-cell memory formation after mild COVID-19. The receptor was isolated from a young man who had mild COVID-19 (a few samples of this study predate the infection). Cell type and time point are not known. Material for sequencing was PBMCs or a T cell subset sorted from them (not recorded which). The genes are TRBV7-3 and TRBJ2-7; TRBD1 matches at 8 bases. In nucleotides, the CDR3 is TGTGCCAGCAGCGGGGGGACAGGCCACGAGCAGTACTTC. Residues: CASSGGTGHEQYF.